The clone carrying this T cell receptor beta chain came up many times. The data originate from a study of T-cell memory formation after mild COVID-19. Germline CDR1 ENHRY, CDR2 SYGVKD. Trimming pared 8 bases from V and 3 bases from J, leaving 13 bases between. The CDR3 covers 13 residues. One entry per CDR3 protein results from TCRdb running MiXCR on the 5' RACE reads. The data show about 340,000 distinct CDR3 sequences, approximately 15% seen once. The sequence came from a man younger than 35 who had mild COVID-19 (a few samples of this study predate the infection). Cell type and time point are not known. Sequenced input: PBMCs or a T cell subset sorted from them (not recorded which). The J gene is TRBJ2-5, the V gene TRBV10-3; D unresolved. CDR3 residues: CAISGGVEETQYF. The CDR3 bases are TGTGCCATCTCGGGTGGGGTCGAAGAGACCCAGTACTTC.